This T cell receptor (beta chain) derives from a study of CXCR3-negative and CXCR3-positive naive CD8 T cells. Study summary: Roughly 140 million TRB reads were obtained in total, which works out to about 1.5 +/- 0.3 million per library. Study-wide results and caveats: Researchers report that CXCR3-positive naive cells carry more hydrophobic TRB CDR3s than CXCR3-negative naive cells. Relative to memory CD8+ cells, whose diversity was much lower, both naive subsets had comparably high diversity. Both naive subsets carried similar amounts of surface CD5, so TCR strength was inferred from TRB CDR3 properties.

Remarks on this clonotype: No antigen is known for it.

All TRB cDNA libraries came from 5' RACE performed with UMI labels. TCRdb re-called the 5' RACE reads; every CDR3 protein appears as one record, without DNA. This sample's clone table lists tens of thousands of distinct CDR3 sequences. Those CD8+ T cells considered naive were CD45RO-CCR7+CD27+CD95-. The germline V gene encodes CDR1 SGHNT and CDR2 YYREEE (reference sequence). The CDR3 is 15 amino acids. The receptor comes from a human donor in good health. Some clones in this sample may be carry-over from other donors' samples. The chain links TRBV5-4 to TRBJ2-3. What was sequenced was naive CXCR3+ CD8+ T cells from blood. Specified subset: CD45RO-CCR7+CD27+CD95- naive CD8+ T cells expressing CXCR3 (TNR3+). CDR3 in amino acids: CASSLMGASTGTQYF.